Reported below is one T cell receptor (beta chain). This receptor's antigen is unknown. It has no much larger one-base neighbor in the sample; base qualities were not kept. TCRbeta CDR3 regions were amplified from genomic DNA using the immunoSEQ Assay, a bias-controlled multiplex PCR. In the source study's methods: Within the assay, amplification of reference gene primers was used to estimate how many nucleated cells each sample contained. Sequence reads were collapsed and filtered to measure the absolute abundance of every unique TCRbeta CDR3 rearrangement. Productive Simpson clonality was computed per sample as the square root of Simpson's diversity index over productive rearrangements. TCRdb re-hosts the immuneACCESS table, in-frame sequences only. Its copies lack some clones; in the studies checked, an unresolved V gene accounts for under half of them, and the cause for the rest is not known. Clone size and the V and J calls come from that table; the DNA yielded D and trimming. Across this sample there are over 90,000 clones, with approximately 80% seen only once. The ten biggest clones cover about 12% of the sample.

Whole blood was collected in K2EDTA tubes by collaborating institutions according to the institutions' own protocols. For TCRbeta analysis, collaborators shipped samples in one of three forms: frozen whole blood, isolated PBMCs, or DNA extracted from either of those sample types. Reading from cysteine to phenylalanine, the CDR3 counts 16 amino acids. The only DNA kept is the CDR3, 48 bases in frame from the first base. Trimming takes 3 bases off V and 4 bases off J; junction bases not matched to a gene: 8. Sequences LGHDT (CDR1) and YNNKEL (CDR2) are obtained from the germline V gene (reference sequence). The data stem from a study of blood T cell repertoires in COVID-19 (dated by TCRdb to 2020 to 2021). As for the study more broadly: Collaborator samples came from the United States, Italy and Spain and covered acute and convalescent phases of COVID-19. The material from the prospective study consisted of cDNA or gDNA derived from T cells, B-cell-depleted T cells, or PBMCs. The repertoires were made available in a free public database intended to serve as a resource for research on the immune response to SARS-CoV-2. Where available, HLA class I and class II types were taken from metadata supplied by the sample provider and were not determined by assay-based typing. The samples were drawn from two sources: the first 160 participants of the ongoing ImmuneRACE study, and 950 to 1,500 subjects contributed by 6 global collaborators. The dataset comprised deeply sampled blood TCRbeta repertoires from subjects exposed to, actively infected with, or recovered from COVID-19. A de-identified subject ID, COVID-19 status, age in years and sex were almost always included in the sample metadata.

Study-wide conclusions, independent of this receptor: The quantity of clinical and demographic metadata differed by source and by participant and was supplied without curation.

Sample: peripheral blood. This chain is built from TRBV3-1 (or the pseudogene TRBV3-2) and TRBJ2-1, and TRBD2 matches 8 of the central bases. The sequence came from a human donor in a cohort sampled during active COVID-19. The DNA sequence is given as TGTGCCAGCAGCCAGGACCGAGGGACTAGGTACAATGAGCAGTTCTTC. Translated, this gives CASSQDRGTRYNEQFF.